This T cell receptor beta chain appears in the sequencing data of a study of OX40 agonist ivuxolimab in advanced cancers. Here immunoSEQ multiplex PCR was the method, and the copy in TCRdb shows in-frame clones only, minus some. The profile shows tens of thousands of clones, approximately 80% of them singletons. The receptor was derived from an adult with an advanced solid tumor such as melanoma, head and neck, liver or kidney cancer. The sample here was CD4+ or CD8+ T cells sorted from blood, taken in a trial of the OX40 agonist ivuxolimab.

The CDR3 region is CASSQSGGQETQYF. Written as DNA, the CDR3 is TGTGCCAGCAGCCAAAGCGGAGGCCAAGAGACCCAGTACTTC. This chain links TRBV4-2 with TRBJ2-5; the D gene is possibly TRBD2 (5 bases). With 2 bases removed from V and 1 base from J, the gap between germline ends came to 8 bases. CDR1 and CDR2 (germline): LGHNA, YNFKEQ. This CDR3 comprises 14 residues.